These 30 T cell receptor beta chains came from one sample sequenced in a study of blood T cell repertoires in COVID-19. Method: immunoSEQ multiplex PCR; TCRdb's copy keeps in-frame clones and lacks some. The table has about 120,000 clones, 90% seen once; the top ten hold more than 3%. The sample comprised peripheral blood. The receptor set was obtained from an older woman with COVID-19, enrolled during active disease.

This clone appeared a single time. This chain joins TRBV7-2 and TRBJ2-2; D is undetermined. The CDR3 length is 14 residues. The V gene's germline CDR1 is SGHTA and CDR2 FQGNSA. Trimming removed 6 bases at V and 6 bases at J, with 14 bases between. Here the CDR3 reads CASRTNLGAGELFF. As DNA, the CDR3 is TGTGCCAGCAGGACCAATTTGGGCGCCGGGGAGCTGTTTTTT. The variable domain in full, completed from reference TRBV7-2 and TRBJ2-2, reads GAGVSQSPSNKVTEKGKDVELRCDPISGHTALYWYRQSLGQGLEFLIYFQGNSAPDKSGLPSDRFSAERTGGSVSTLTIQRTQQEDSAVYLCASRTNLGAGELFFGEGSRLTVL.

V gene TRBV18 combines with J gene TRBJ1-1, with a weak D call TRBD1 (6 bases). The CDR3 contains 15 residues. Germline CDR1 and CDR2: KGHSH and LQKENI. Trimming shortened V by 6 bases and J by 3 bases, and 17 bases separated the two germline ends. The chain's CDR3 is CASSMGRGLDTEAFF. The CDR3 DNA follows: TGTGCCAGCTCCATGGGCAGGGGTTTAGACACTGAAGCTTTCTTT.

The genes are TRBV11-2 and TRBJ1-1; D not certain. Germline V gene data show CDR1 as SGHAT and CDR2 as FQNNGV. This CDR3 is built from 14 residues. V shed 0 bases and J shed 0 bases, with 5 bases lying between them. Here the CDR3 reads CASSLDTLNTEAFF. The CDR3 DNA reads TGTGCCAGCAGCTTAGACACATTGAACACTGAAGCTTTCTTT.

The chain recombines TRBV19 with TRBJ2-3, with 13 bases matching TRBD2. CDR3 length: 17 residues. V was clipped by 4 bases and J by 0 bases; unmatched bases: 4. Germline values: CDR1 LNHDA, CDR2 SQIVND (reference sequence). In DNA, the CDR3 is TGTGCCAGTAGTACCGGGACTAGCGGGGCTAGCACAGATACGCAGTATTTT. It translates to CASSTGTSGASTDTQYF.

J is TRBJ2-3 and V is TRBV6-5; D is possibly TRBD1 (5 bases). This CDR3 has 16 amino acids. Germline V gives CDR1 MNHEY, CDR2 SVGAGI. V was cut by 4 bases and J by 0 bases, with 14 bases left in between. CDR3 region: CASSLVSTGSTDTQYF. CDR3 bases: TGTGCCAGCAGTTTAGTTTCTACAGGTAGCACAGATACGCAGTATTTT.

The rearrangement uses TRBV6-5 and TRBJ1-1, with TRBD1 as a possible D gene (6 bases). The CDR3 is made up of 15 amino acids. In germline, CDR1 is MNHEY, CDR2 SVGAGI. Trimming removed 8 bases from V and 0 bases from J, with 16 bases in between. CDR3: CASRRDGTLNTEAFF. In nucleotides, the CDR3 is TGTGCCAGCCGACGGGATGGGACATTGAACACTGAAGCTTTCTTT.

In its sample, this clone was seen once. This chain links TRBV19 with TRBJ1-2; D possibly corresponds to TRBD1 (5 bases). The length of the CDR3 is 13 residues. Per the germline V gene, CDR1 is LNHDA and CDR2 is SQIVND (reference sequence). The ends were cut back, 2 bases at V and 2 bases at J, with 6 bases in the middle. CDR3 in amino acids: CASSIRQNYGYTF. CDR3 bases: TGTGCCAGTAGTATACGACAGAACTATGGCTACACCTTC.

V and J are TRBV4-3 and TRBJ1-5; D is undetermined. V lost 0 bases, J lost 0 bases, and 6 bases lay in between. Germline V lookup: CDR1 LGHNA, CDR2 YSLEER. CDR3 length: 15 amino acids. In DNA, the CDR3 is TGCGCCAGCAGCCAAGATTTCATTAGCAATCAGCCCCAGCATTTT. It yields the protein CASSQDFISNQPQHF.

The rearrangement links TRBV19 to TRBJ1-5, with D uncertain. CDR1 is LNHDA, CDR2 SQIVND, per germline (reference sequence). V lost 3 bases and J lost 1, with 13 bases in between. This CDR3 contains 16 residues. The DNA of the CDR3 is TGTGCCAGTAGTATCCTCGGGGAAGGGAGCAATCAGCCCCAGCATTTT. Amino acid sequence: CASSILGEGSNQPQHF.

The chain couples TRBV5-1 to TRBJ1-1; 7 bases map to TRBD1. J was trimmed by 4 bases and V by 0 bases; bases with no gene match: 12. The CDR3 is 17 residues long. Germline loops: CDR1 SGHRS, CDR2 YFSETQ. The CDR3 nucleotides are TGCGCCAGCAGCTTGGGGAGACAGGGTTACGGGAGCACTGAAGCTTTCTTT. It yields the protein CASSLGRQGYGSTEAFF.

The chain links TRBV4-3 to TRBJ2-5; D might be TRBD2 (7 bases). This CDR3 contains 18 residues. Per germline, CDR1 LGHNA and CDR2 YSLEER. V lost 1 base, J lost 1 base, and 19 bases lay in between. The CDR3 sequence: CASSQGYYSRGPQETQYF. The DNA for the CDR3 is TGCGCCAGCAGCCAAGGATATTATTCGCGGGGGCCCCAAGAGACCCAGTACTTC.

In regard to this clone: Other DNA sequences in this sample translate to the same CDR3. The V call is TRBV19, the J call TRBJ2-1; 9 nucleotides align to TRBD1. V dropped 4 bases and J dropped 4; count of bases not matched to a gene: 5. The length of the CDR3 is 15 residues. Germline-derived CDR1 and CDR2 are LNHDA and SQIVND (reference sequence). The CDR3 nucleotides are TGTGCCAGTAGTAAACAGGGGGCCTCATACAATGAGCAGTTCTTC. Its protein is CASSKQGASYNEQFF.

The chain recombines TRBV5-1 with TRBJ1-6; D is unclear. CDR1 is SGHRS and CDR2 is YFSETQ in the germline V gene. The CDR3 length is 14 residues. Trimming took off 4 bases at V and 7 bases at J, with 12 bases between the two ends. This CDR3 reads CASSPNQENSPLHF. The DNA of the CDR3 is TGCGCCAGCAGCCCAAACCAGGAAAATTCACCCCTCCACTTT.

The chain carries TRBV5-4 and TRBJ2-7, with a weak D call TRBD1 (6 bases). Germline V gene lookup returns CDR1 SGHNT and CDR2 YYREEE (reference sequence). This CDR3 has 15 amino acids. V was trimmed by 0 bases and J by 4 bases, leaving 14 bases between them. The DNA of the CDR3 is TGTGCCAGCAGCTTGGTCTCAGGGGCCTTTTACGAGCAGTACTTC. This gives the protein CASSLVSGAFYEQYF.

This chain uses TRBV5-3 with TRBJ1-2, with D perhaps TRBD1 (5 bases). TRBV5-3 is an open reading frame whose function is uncertain. The V and J ends lost 0 bases and 3 bases respectively, with 15 bases between them. The CDR3 is 16 amino acids. CDR3 sequence: CARSLGLTFRDYGYTF. Here the CDR3 DNA reads TGTGCCAGAAGCTTGGGCCTAACCTTCAGGGACTATGGCTACACCTTC.

The gene calls are TRBV7-2 and TRBJ2-1, with 8 bases aligning to TRBD2. The CDR3 has 16 amino acids. Germline V gives CDR1 SGHTA, CDR2 FQGNSA. The ends lost 0 bases at V and 0 bases at J; junction bases unmatched: 1. The CDR3 DNA reads as TGTGCCAGCAGCTTAGCGCGGGGGGCCTCCTACAATGAGCAGTTCTTC. It specifies CASSLARGASYNEQFF.

Remarks on this clone: This CDR3 is also generated by other DNA sequences in the sample. The chain is built from TRBV12-3 or TRBV12-4 and TRBJ1-2, with D perhaps TRBD1 (6 bases). The CDR3 extends over 13 amino acids. The V and J ends lost 4 bases and 4 bases respectively, with 10 bases between them. CDR3 bases: TGTGCCAGCAGTTCTGGGGGCGGCTATGGCTACACCTTC. It translates to CASSSGGGYGYTF.

The V gene is TRBV20-1, the J gene TRBJ1-1; D perhaps matches TRBD1 (5 bases). The V gene lost 6 bases and the J gene lost 9 bases, with 14 bases spanning the gap. Germline V gives CDR1 DFQATT, CDR2 SNEGSKA (reference sequence). The CDR3 is 11 amino acids. CDR3: CSAETVSQAFF. DNA for the CDR3: TGCAGTGCAGAGACAGTATCACAAGCTTTCTTT.

The count of this clone is one. V usage is TRBV27 and J usage is TRBJ1-4; D is uncertain. Trimming removed 2 bases from V and 8 bases from J, with 12 bases in between. Per germline, CDR1 MNHEY and CDR2 SMNVEV (reference sequence). This CDR3 comprises 14 residues. The CDR3: CASSLIGVGEKLFF. DNA for the CDR3: TGTGCCAGCAGTTTAATCGGGGTGGGAGAAAAACTGTTTTTT. The full variable domain, with the rest looked up from reference TRBV27 and TRBJ1-4, is EAQVTQNPRYLITVTGKKLTVTCSQNMNHEYMSWYRQDPGLGLRQIYYSMNVEVTDKGDVPEGYKVSRKEKRNFPLILESPSPNQTSLYFCASSLIGVGEKLFFGSGTQLSVL.

This sequence joins TRBV4-3 and TRBJ2-3; maybe TRBD1 (6 bases). The germline V gene has CDR1 LGHNA and CDR2 YSLEER. Trimming cost V 3 bases and J 6 bases, with 10 bases left between them. The CDR3 consists of 13 residues. The CDR3 reads CASSQQGLDTQYF. CDR3 sequence (DNA): TGCGCCAGCAGCCAGCAGGGGTTGGATACGCAGTATTTT.

This clone came up once. The chain uses TRBV4-3 and TRBJ2-3; TRBD2 is a possible D gene (5 bases). This CDR3 has 16 amino acids. Trimming pared 0 bases from V and 0 bases from J, leaving 10 bases between. Germline values: CDR1 LGHNA, CDR2 YSLEER. The DNA of the CDR3 is TGCGCCAGCAGCCAAGAGAGCCGAGGGAGCACAGATACGCAGTATTTT. Protein product: CASSQESRGSTDTQYF.

As for this clone: The same CDR3 can be traced to other DNA sequences in this sample. The V and J genes are TRBV6-5 and TRBJ2-5; 9 bases agree with TRBD2. The ends lost 2 bases at V and 5 bases at J; junction bases unmatched: 3. CDR3 length: 14 residues. The germline gives CDR1 MNHEY, CDR2 SVGAGI. The CDR3 region is CASSYQLAGETQYF. CDR3 nucleotides: TGTGCCAGCAGTTACCAACTAGCGGGTGAGACCCAGTACTTC.

This clone has a handful of counts. J is TRBJ1-3 and V is TRBV7-9, with D tentatively TRBD1 (5 bases). Per the germline V gene, CDR1 is SEHNR and CDR2 is FQNEAQ (reference sequence). Trimming took 1 base from V and 3 from J, leaving 10 bases between them. The CDR3 length is 15 residues. CDR3 sequence reads: CASSLDGGNGNTIYF. The CDR3 DNA sequence: TGTGCCAGCAGCTTAGACGGGGGAAATGGAAACACCATATATTTT.

CDR3 coding DNA: TGTGCCAGCAGAAACCAGGGGGCCCCCGGTTCACCCCTCCACTTT. Translation: CASRNQGAPGSPLHF. The genes are TRBV13 and TRBJ1-6; 8 bases match TRBD1. CDR1 and CDR2 (germline): PRHDT, FYEKMQ (reference sequence). Unmatched junction bases numbered 10, after V lost 6 bases and J lost 9 bases. The length of the CDR3 is 15 residues. Drawing the rest from reference TRBV13 and TRBJ1-6, the complete variable domain is AAGVIQSPRHLIKEKRETATLKCYPIPRHDTVYWYQQGPGQDPQFLISFYEKMQSDKGSIPDRFSAQQFSDYHSELNMSSLELGDSALYFCASRNQGAPGSPLHFGNGTRLTVT.

The J gene is TRBJ1-2, the V gene TRBV3-1 (or the pseudogene TRBV3-2); tentative D call: TRBD1 (6 bases). V was trimmed by 3 bases and J by 4 bases, leaving 9 bases between them. There are 13 residues in the CDR3. Germline V gene lookup returns CDR1 LGHDT and CDR2 YNNKEL (reference sequence). CDR3 sequence: CASSQDSFYGYTF. CDR3 nucleotides: TGTGCCAGCAGCCAGGACAGTTTCTATGGCTACACCTTC.

The chain recombines TRBV5-8 with TRBJ1-1; 7 bases line up with TRBD1. The J segment lost 0 bases and the V segment lost 0 bases, leaving 5 bases of the junction unmatched. This CDR3 has 16 residues. Germline CDR1 is SGHTS and CDR2 is YDEGEE. The CDR3 bases are TGTGCCAGCAGCTTGGAACCCAGGGGGGTGAACACTGAAGCTTTCTTT. This codes for CASSLEPRGVNTEAFF.

V gene TRBV7-9 combines with J gene TRBJ1-4; tentative D call: TRBD1 (5 bases). The CDR3 spans 14 residues. V was clipped by 5 bases and J by 8 bases, with 15 bases between them. The germline V gene encodes CDR1 SEHNR and CDR2 FQNEAQ (reference sequence). The CDR3 nucleotides read TGTGCCAGCAGCGTCAGGGTTCAAGGCGAAAAACTGTTTTTT. Protein product: CASSVRVQGEKLFF.

This clone occurred once. The chain is built from TRBV2 and TRBJ2-3, with 13 bases lining up with TRBD2. The CDR3 sequence is 17 residues long. Germline CDR1 reads SNHLY; CDR2 reads FYNNEI. V was clipped by 7 bases and J by 0 bases; unmatched bases: 7. DNA for the CDR3: TGTGCCAGCATTGGACTAGCGGGGGACACTAGCACAGATACGCAGTATTTT. The encoded protein is CASIGLAGDTSTDTQYF.

The rearrangement joins TRBV7-2 to TRBJ2-5; 13 bases line up with TRBD2. The trim removed 6 bases at V and 5 bases at J, leaving 3 bases unmatched. Germline assignment: CDR1 SGHTA and CDR2 FQGNSA. The CDR3 has 14 residues. This chain's CDR3 is CASRLAGGRETQYF. DNA for the CDR3: TGTGCCAGCAGACTAGCGGGGGGGCGGGAGACCCAGTACTTC. Full variable domain (rest looked up from reference TRBV7-2 and TRBJ2-5): GAGVSQSPSNKVTEKGKDVELRCDPISGHTALYWYRQSLGQGLEFLIYFQGNSAPDKSGLPSDRFSAERTGGSVSTLTIQRTQQEDSAVYLCASRLAGGRETQYFGPGTRLLVL.

The V call is TRBV5-1, the J call TRBJ2-7, with D perhaps TRBD1 (5 bases). V dropped 5 bases and J dropped 1 base, with 13 bases sitting between them. This CDR3 has 14 amino acids. Germline V gene sequence: CDR1 SGHRS, CDR2 YFSETQ. The CDR3: CASRGDWGSYEQYF. The CDR3 nucleotides are TGCGCCAGCAGAGGGGATTGGGGTTCCTACGAGCAGTACTTC. Looking up the rest from reference TRBV5-1 and TRBJ2-7 gives the full variable domain: KAGVTQTPRYLIKTRGQQVTLSCSPISGHRSVSWYQQTPGQGLQFLFEYFSETQRNKGNFPGRFSGRQFSNSRSEMNVSTLELGDSALYLCASRGDWGSYEQYFGPGTRLTVT.